These 7 T cell receptor beta chains were sequenced from one sample in a study of technical replicates of blood from several donors (dated by TCRdb to 2017 to 2019). The library relied on the immunoSEQ multiplex PCR assay. TCRdb provides this immuneACCESS table in a form limited to in-frame rearrangements. Some clones are lacking; in checked studies, under half of them reflect an unresolved V gene, and why the rest are absent is not known. The sample includes about 82,000 clones, with around 94% observed a single time. In total, the top ten clones hold 0.3% to 0.45% of the sample. The sequencing input was T cells isolated from PBMCs. These receptors all stem from a human donor in good health.

The gene calls are TRBV4-2 and TRBJ2-7; 7 bases map to TRBD1. CDR3 length: 16 residues. Germline V lookup: CDR1 LGHNA, CDR2 YNFKEQ. V shed 4 bases and J 2 bases; nucleotides not matched to a gene: 11. CDR3 sequence (DNA): TGTGCCAGCAGCCCGGAAGGGACAGCCGGCACCTACGAGCAGTACTTC. It is translated as CASSPEGTAGTYEQYF.

This clone was seen only once. The CDR3 DNA reads as TGTGCCAGCAGTAAAACAGGGCTAAGCAATCAGCCCCAGCATTTT. It is translated as CASSKTGLSNQPQHF. This chain joins TRBV6-1 and TRBJ1-5, with a possible D match to TRBD1 (6 bases). CDR1 is MNHNS and CDR2 is SASEGT in the germline V gene. This CDR3 has 15 residues. Trimming cost V 5 bases and J 1 base, with 12 bases left between them.

This clone was seen once. This chain connects TRBV6-1 to TRBJ2-7, with 10 bases that match TRBD2. With 3 bases clipped from V and 6 bases from J, the junction kept 5 bases outside the gene matches. Per the germline V gene, CDR1 is MNHNS and CDR2 is SASEGT. The CDR3 runs 14 residues. In DNA form, the CDR3 reads TGTGCCAGCAGTGATCTAGCGGGAGTTGGCGAGCAGTACTTC. This translates into CASSDLAGVGEQYF.

V is TRBV28 and J is TRBJ1-5; D possibly corresponds to TRBD1 (5 bases). Trimming left V 2 bases short and J 5 bases short, with 13 bases between. The CDR3 runs to 15 residues. Germline V lookup: CDR1 MDHEN, CDR2 SYDVKM. CDR3 bases: TGTGCCAGCAGTTTAGCAGGGCTGATGGATCAGCCCCAGCATTTT. Translating it yields CASSLAGLMDQPQHF.

The V and J genes are TRBV12-5 and TRBJ1-1; 12 nucleotides match TRBD1. The J segment lost 0 bases and the V segment lost 0 bases, leaving 5 bases of the junction unmatched. The CDR3 has 18 residues. Germline CDR1 and CDR2: LGHNT and FRNRAP. The CDR3, as DNA: TGTGCTAGTGGTTTGGTACTTGGGACAGGGGGCCTGAACACTGAAGCTTTCTTT. As protein: CASGLVLGTGGLNTEAFF.

V gene TRBV6-1 combines with J gene TRBJ2-2, with D possibly matching TRBD2 (5 bases). Trimming took 6 bases from V and 7 from J, leaving 15 bases between them. The CDR3 length is 14 residues. Germline lookup yields CDR1 MNHNS and CDR2 SASEGT. The CDR3: CASRWTGIGGELFF. CDR3 coding DNA: TGTGCCAGCAGGTGGACTGGGATCGGCGGGGAGCTGTTTTTT.

The rearrangement joins TRBV4-3 to TRBJ2-3; the match to TRBD1 covers 9 bases. This CDR3 spans 16 amino acids. Germline V gene sequence: CDR1 LGHNA, CDR2 YSLEER. The trim removed 3 bases at V and 5 bases at J, leaving 9 bases unmatched. Here the CDR3 DNA reads TGCGCCAGCAGCCATTATGGGGGACAGGGCATAGATACGCAGTATTTT. Translating gives CASSHYGGQGIDTQYF.